The 26 T cell receptor beta chains in this list originate from one sample, sequenced in a study of early T cells in non-severe SARS-CoV-2 infection. TCRdb redid the calling of the 5' RACE reads with MiXCR, one entry per CDR3 protein. The repertoire holds some 45,000 distinct CDR3 sequences, around 6.3% seen once, with roughly 8.2% in the top ten. The sample in question was whole blood, obtained at baseline. The source of these receptors is an adult who was a healthcare worker with PCR-confirmed SARS-CoV-2 infection or an uninfected control (not recorded which).

This clonotype has a count of ten or more. V is TRBV20-1 and J is TRBJ1-5; D perhaps matches TRBD1 (6 bases). CDR1 DFQATT and CDR2 SNEGSKA come from the germline V gene (reference sequence). The CDR3 sequence is 13 residues long. The V end was cut by 5 bases, the J end by 4 bases, with 12 bases between. Here the CDR3 DNA reads TGCAGTGCTGGTGGACAGTTGAATCAGCCCCAGCATTTT. Translated, it gives CSAGGQLNQPQHF.

This clonotype has at least ten counts. The chain carries TRBV20-1 and TRBJ1-1; D is unresolved. This CDR3 contains 13 residues. V was pared by 0 bases and J by 8 bases, with 13 bases between. Germline V gene data show CDR1 as DFQATT and CDR2 as SNEGSKA (reference sequence). The CDR3 nucleotides read TGCAGTGCTAGAGATCCCCAGGCACGAGAAGCTTTCTTT. Protein product: CSARDPQAREAFF.

This clonotype was found many times. The chain carries TRBV5-1 and TRBJ2-3, with TRBD2 matching over 11 bases. The V gene end was trimmed by 1 base and the J gene end by 5 bases; junction bases not matched to a gene: 3. The germline V gene has CDR1 SGHRS and CDR2 YFSETQ. The CDR3 is made up of 15 amino acids. This chain's CDR3 is CASSLTSGGKDTQYF. The CDR3 nucleotides read TGCGCCAGCAGCTTGACTAGCGGGGGAAAAGATACGCAGTATTTT.

This clonotype was detected ten times or more. The gene calls are TRBV28 and TRBJ1-1; D may be TRBD1 (6 bases). Germline V gene data show CDR1 as MDHEN and CDR2 as SYDVKM. The CDR3 has 14 residues. The V and J ends lost 5 bases and 1 base respectively, with 11 bases between them. CDR3 in DNA: TGTGCCAGCAGTCCTTTGGACAGGAACACTGAAGCTTTCTTT. This encodes CASSPLDRNTEAFF.

This clonotype appeared a few times. This chain links TRBV2 with TRBJ2-5; no clear D gene. Germline lookup yields CDR1 SNHLY and CDR2 FYNNEI. There are 12 residues in the CDR3. Trimming removed 5 bases at V and 5 bases at J, with 9 bases between. As DNA, the CDR3 is TGTGCCAGCAGTCTCGCCGAGGAGACCCAGTACTTC. Translating gives CASSLAEETQYF.

This chain links TRBV24-1 with TRBJ2-5, with D unclear. CDR1 is KGHDR and CDR2 is SFDVKD in the germline V gene. The CDR3 consists of 13 residues. Trimming removed 3 bases at V and 0 bases at J, with 4 bases between. CDR3 sequence: CATSDPNQETQYF. CDR3 bases: TGTGCCACCAGTGATCCCAACCAAGAGACCCAGTACTTC.

This clonotype was observed many times. The CDR3 bases are TGCAGTGCTAGAGAGGGGCAGGGCGGCGGCTACACCTTC. Its translation is CSAREGQGGGYTF. J is TRBJ1-2 and V is TRBV20-1, with D maybe TRBD1 (5 bases). The CDR3 sequence is 13 residues long. The V gene's germline CDR1 is DFQATT and CDR2 SNEGSKA (reference sequence). V lost 0 bases and J 8 bases, leaving 13 bases between the germline ends.

In this sample, this clonotype turned up a few times. The rearrangement joins TRBV4-3 to TRBJ2-5; D is possibly TRBD1 (6 bases). Germline V gives CDR1 LGHNA, CDR2 YSLEER. The CDR3 has 15 residues. The germline V and J ends were trimmed by 0 bases and 3 bases, with 11 bases remaining between them. This CDR3 reads CASSQDFRGKETQYF. CDR3 DNA sequence: TGCGCCAGCAGCCAAGACTTCAGGGGCAAAGAGACCCAGTACTTC.

This clonotype came up many times. The genes are TRBV6-1 and TRBJ2-7; D remains unclear. V dropped 4 bases and J dropped 4 bases, with 17 bases sitting between them. The germline V gene encodes CDR1 MNHNS and CDR2 SASEGT. This CDR3 is 15 amino acids long. The DNA of the CDR3 is TGTGCCAGCAGTGTACTGGCGGACCAAGGGTACGAGCAGTACTTC. It is translated as CASSVLADQGYEQYF.

This clonotype was seen repeatedly, ten times or more. The chain's CDR3 is CSARDRVIQSSYNSPLHF. The CDR3 coding sequence is TGCAGTGCTAGAGATCGGGTCATCCAATCCTCCTATAATTCACCCCTCCACTTT. The chain is built from TRBV20-1 and TRBJ1-6; D uncertain. The CDR3 has 18 residues. V lost 0 bases to trimming and J lost 0 bases, with 15 bases between them. Germline V CDR1 and CDR2: DFQATT, SNEGSKA (reference sequence).

The chain links TRBV7-2 to TRBJ2-3; D ambiguous. V lost 1 base, J lost 4 bases, and 12 bases lay in between. This CDR3 has 15 residues. Germline V CDR1 and CDR2: SGHTA, FQGNSA. The DNA of the CDR3 is TGTGCCAGCAGCTTAGGTCTCCCGCTCCCAGATACGCAGTATTTT. Translation gives CASSLGLPLPDTQYF.

This clonotype has a count of ten or more. This chain uses TRBV7-9 with TRBJ1-3; D is uncertain. Trimming left V 1 base short and J 5 bases short, with 9 bases between. The germline gives CDR1 SEHNR, CDR2 FQNEAQ (reference sequence). This CDR3 is built from 14 residues. The CDR3 nucleotides are TGTGCCAGCAGCTTAGAGGAGAGGAGAAACACCATATATTTT. Protein product: CASSLEERRNTIYF.

The chain uses TRBV11-2 and TRBJ2-2; the match to TRBD1 covers 7 bases. CDR1 SGHAT and CDR2 FQNNGV come from the germline V gene. This CDR3 is 17 amino acids long. V trimming: 1 base; J trimming: 0 bases; junction bases outside the gene matches: 5. This CDR3 is CASSLVWGTANTGELFF. The CDR3 DNA sequence: TGTGCCAGCAGCTTAGTGTGGGGGACAGCGAACACCGGGGAGCTGTTTTTT.

The chain employs TRBV21-1 and TRBJ2-7; whether TRBD1, the table's D call, matches the DNA was not checked. TRBV21-1 constitutes a pseudogene. The CDR3 is made up of 14 amino acids. The CDR3 region has the DNA TGTGCCAGCACCTTTTCGGACATGTCCTACGAGCAGTACTTC. This sequence encodes CASTFSDMSYEQYF.

The table lists this clonotype with many counts. The chain joins TRBV6-2 or TRBV6-3 to TRBJ2-5; maybe TRBD2 (7 bases). Trimming took 2 bases from V and 5 from J, leaving 27 bases between them. Germline values: CDR1 MNHEY, CDR2 SVGEGT. The CDR3 loop spans 19 amino acids. As DNA, the CDR3 is TGTGCCAGCAGTTACCTGGCGGGGGCGACGGACACCCTGGCGGAGACCCAGTACTTC. Translation gives CASSYLAGATDTLAETQYF.

This clonotype turned up a few times. The gene calls are TRBV6-2 or TRBV6-3 and TRBJ2-7; D call uncertain. V was shortened by 3 bases and J by 10 bases, with 13 bases between the two germline ends. CDR1 and CDR2 from the germline V gene are MNHEY and SVGEGT. The CDR3 runs 12 residues. CDR3 sequence: CASSYNLRAQYF. CDR3 DNA: TGTGCCAGCAGTTATAATCTACGAGCTCAGTACTTC.

Ten or more counts support this clonotype. This sequence joins TRBV2 and TRBJ2-1; TRBD2 agrees at 7 bases. The CDR3 is 11 amino acids. Germline V gene lookup returns CDR1 SNHLY and CDR2 FYNNEI. Trimming cost V 5 bases and J 15 bases; bases outside gene matches: 7. CDR3 amino acids: CASSWEGPRFF. As DNA, the CDR3 is TGTGCCAGCAGTTGGGAGGGTCCGAGGTTCTTC.

This clonotype was recorded at least ten times. The V call is TRBV5-1, the J call TRBJ1-1; TRBD1 agrees at 7 bases. After removal of 3 bases from V and 2 bases from J, the junction contained 7 bases not matched to a gene. CDR1 is SGHRS, CDR2 YFSETQ, per germline. The CDR3 loop spans 15 amino acids. In DNA, the CDR3 is TGCGCCAGCAGCTGGTGGGGACAGAGTAACACTGAAGCTTTCTTT. Translated: CASSWWGQSNTEAFF.

This clonotype was observed at least ten times. CDR3 region: CATNGYTDTQYF. In DNA, the CDR3 is TGTGCCACAAACGGCTACACAGATACGCAGTATTTT. The rearrangement uses TRBV10-3 and TRBJ2-3, with D uncertain. This CDR3 contains 12 residues. V gave up 10 bases and J gave up 2 bases, with 10 bases separating them. Germline CDR1 and CDR2: ENHRY and SYGVKD.

This clonotype was observed many times. J is TRBJ2-1 and V is TRBV20-1; 8 positions agree with TRBD2. The V and J ends lost 6 bases and 3 bases, in that order; junction bases with no gene match: 13. The V gene's germline CDR1 is DFQATT and CDR2 SNEGSKA (reference sequence). The CDR3 contains 16 residues. The DNA of the CDR3 is TGCAGTGCAAGACCCGGGGGGGCCCAATTCTACAATGAGCAGTTCTTC. Translation gives CSARPGGAQFYNEQFF.

Judged by abundance, this clonotype is medium-sized. The V and J genes are TRBV5-6 and TRBJ2-1; D is possibly TRBD2 (6 bases). CDR3 length: 15 amino acids. Germline CDR1 reads SGHDT; CDR2 reads YYEEEE. The V and J ends lost 1 base and 0 bases respectively, with 8 bases between them. The CDR3 here is CASSLPGSSYNEQFF. CDR3 coding DNA: TGTGCCAGCAGCTTGCCCGGGAGCTCCTACAATGAGCAGTTCTTC.

V gene TRBV18 combines with J gene TRBJ1-1, with 7 bases lining up with TRBD1. Germline CDR1 is KGHSH and CDR2 is LQKENI. CDR3 length: 13 residues. The junction had 7 bases not matched to a gene; V was cut back by 2 bases and J by 10 bases. CDR3 sequence (DNA): TGTGCCAGCTCACCAGGAACAGGGGAAGGAGCTTTCTTT. Residues: CASSPGTGEGAFF.

This clonotype showed up many times. The chain recombines TRBV12-3 or TRBV12-4 with TRBJ2-7; 7 nucleotides match TRBD1. Germline trimming cut 3 bases from V and 2 bases from J; bases unmatched to any gene: 1. The CDR3 is made up of 13 amino acids. The CDR3 here is CASSFRGTYEQYF. The CDR3 DNA sequence: TGTGCCAGCAGTTTCAGGGGGACCTACGAGCAGTACTTC.

In this sample, this clonotype turned up many times. The chain's CDR3 is CASSEQTSNQPQHF. The CDR3 DNA follows: TGTGCCAGCAGTGAACAAACTAGCAATCAGCCCCAGCATTTT. The rearrangement links TRBV2 to TRBJ1-5; D ambiguous. The germline V gene has CDR1 SNHLY and CDR2 FYNNEI. Trimming left V 2 bases short and J 0 bases short, with 5 bases between. The CDR3 is 14 residues long.

This clonotype was seen at least ten times. For the CDR3, the DNA is TGTGCCAGCAGCCCGAAAACAGGGAATACCTACGAGCAGTACTTC. This translates into CASSPKTGNTYEQYF. The V call is TRBV13, the J call TRBJ2-7; a weak D match, TRBD1 (6 bases). Per germline, CDR1 PRHDT and CDR2 FYEKMQ (reference sequence). This CDR3 is 15 amino acids long. V gave up 5 bases and J gave up 2 bases, with 16 bases separating them.

In its sample, this clonotype was seen a few times. The V gene is TRBV4-2, the J gene TRBJ2-2; D is unresolved. CDR1 LGHNA and CDR2 YNFKEQ come from the germline V gene. Trimming took 0 bases from V and 0 from J, leaving 8 bases between them. The CDR3 totals 16 residues. Written as DNA, the CDR3 is TGTGCCAGCAGCCAAGAGCCTGCGGCGAACACCGGGGAGCTGTTTTTT. Translation gives CASSQEPAANTGELFF.